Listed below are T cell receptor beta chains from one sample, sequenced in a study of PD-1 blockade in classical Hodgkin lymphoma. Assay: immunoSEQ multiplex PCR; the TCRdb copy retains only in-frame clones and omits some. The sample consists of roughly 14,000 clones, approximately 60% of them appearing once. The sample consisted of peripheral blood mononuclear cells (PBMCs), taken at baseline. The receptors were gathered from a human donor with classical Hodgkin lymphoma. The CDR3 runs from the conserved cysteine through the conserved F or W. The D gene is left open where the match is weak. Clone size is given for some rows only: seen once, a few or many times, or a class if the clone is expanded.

CASSIGTGRGLTQYF TGTGCCAGCAGCATCGGGACAGGTCGTGGGTTGACCCAGTACTTC TRBD1 once TRBJ2-5 TRBV7-2
CASSQDAGSTDTQYF TGCGCCAGCAGCCAAGATGCGGGGAGCACAGATACGCAGTATTTT . . TRBJ2-3 TRBV4-1
CASSILLAGGGFYNEQFF TGTGCCAGTAGTATCCTTCTAGCGGGAGGGGGATTTTACAATGAGCAGTTCTTC TRBD2 few TRBJ2-1 TRBV19
CASSSSGASGVYNEQFF TGTGCCAGCAGCTCATCCGGGGCTAGCGGGGTATACAATGAGCAGTTCTTC TRBD2 few TRBJ2-1 TRBV13
CASSSPLAGVRNEQFF TGTGCCAGCAGCTCCCCCCTAGCGGGAGTTCGGAATGAGCAGTTCTTC TRBD2 few TRBJ2-1 TRBV5-4
CASSQGQQTYEQYF TGTGCCAGCAGCCAAGGACAGCAAACCTACGAGCAGTACTTC . . TRBJ2-7 TRBV7-9
CASSQDLSTGWSYGYTF TGCGCCAGCAGCCAAGATCTTAGTACAGGGTGGAGCTATGGCTACACCTTC . . TRBJ1-2 TRBV4-1
CASSLGQASLYQETQYF TGCGCCAGCAGCTTGGGACAGGCGTCCTTGTACCAAGAGACCCAGTACTTC . . TRBJ2-5 TRBV5-1
CASSIVAGRNEQFF TGTGCCAGTAGTATAGTAGCGGGAAGGAATGAGCAGTTCTTC TRBD2 . TRBJ2-1 TRBV19
CASSARGAGPDTEAFF TGTGCCAGTAGTGCCCGGGGCGCGGGCCCGGACACTGAAGCTTTCTTT . few TRBJ1-1 TRBV19
CSASGQGAEAFF TGCAGCGCCTCCGGACAGGGCGCTGAAGCTTTCTTT TRBD1 few TRBJ1-1 TRBV29-1
CAISVTGGSNQPQHF TGTGCCATCAGTGTAACCGGCGGGAGCAATCAGCCCCAGCATTTT . . TRBJ1-5 TRBV10-3
CASSLEGQAVTDTQYF TGCGCCAGCAGCCTGGAGGGACAGGCGGTCACAGATACGCAGTATTTT TRBD1 . TRBJ2-3 TRBV5-1
CASSPVIASQPQHF TGTGCCAGCAGTCCGGTCATCGCGAGTCAGCCCCAGCATTTT . . TRBJ1-5 TRBV7-8
CASIKTGNTIYF TGTGCCAGCATCAAGACTGGAAACACCATATATTTT . . TRBJ1-3 TRBV2
CASSLFPLAEHLVYEQYF TGTGCCAGCAGCTTGTTTCCCCTAGCGGAACACCTAGTCTACGAGCAGTACTTC TRBD2 medium-sized TRBJ2-7 TRBV5-5
CASSFLAGSYEQYF TGTGCCAGCAGTTTCCTAGCGGGATCCTACGAGCAGTACTTC TRBD2 . TRBJ2-7 TRBV28
CASRGQDYTEAFF TGTGCCAGCAGGGGACAGGATTACACTGAAGCTTTCTTT TRBD1 . TRBJ1-1 TRBV27
CASSLVDRDTGELFF TGTGCCAGCAGCTTGGTGGACAGAGACACCGGGGAGCTGTTTTTT . . TRBJ2-2 TRBV5-6
CASSLQGTITDTQYF TGTGCCAGCAGTTTACAGGGGACAATCACAGATACGCAGTATTTT . . TRBJ2-3 TRBV27
CASSSILQGAAPYEQYF TGTGCCAGCAGTTCGATTTTACAGGGGGCGGCCCCCTACGAGCAGTACTTC TRBD1 once TRBJ2-7 TRBV27
CASSQSLTVDF TGTGCCAGCAGCCAGAGTCTAACGGTGGACTTC . . TRBJ2-7 TRBV7-9
CASSPTGGRAYEQYF TGTGCCAGCAGCCCGACGGGCGGGAGGGCCTACGAGCAGTACTTC TRBD2 . TRBJ2-7 TRBV10-3
CASSLLTSASIDYNEQFF TGTGCCAGCAGCTTATTGACTAGCGCCAGCATAGATTACAATGAGCAGTTCTTC TRBD2 . TRBJ2-1 TRBV11-2
CASLEGNSDTQYF TGTGCCAGCTTAGAGGGGAATTCAGATACGCAGTATTTT . . TRBJ2-3 TRBV18
CASSSGQSPFYGYTF TGTGCCAGTAGTTCGGGACAGTCTCCCTTCTATGGCTACACCTTC TRBD1 . TRBJ1-2 TRBV19
CASSPRDGRPEAFF TGTGCCAGCAGCCCTCGGGACGGTCGGCCTGAAGCTTTCTTT . . TRBJ1-1 TRBV7-9
CASSIEGLAAYNEQFF TGTGCCAGTAGTATTGAGGGACTAGCGGCCTACAATGAGCAGTTCTTC TRBD2 . TRBJ2-1 TRBV19
CASSLTDRSYEQYF TGTGCCAGCAGCTTAACTGACAGGAGTTACGAGCAGTACTTC . few TRBJ2-7 TRBV7-6
CASSLYWGDEQFF TGCGCCAGCAGCTTGTACTGGGGCGATGAGCAGTTCTTC . few TRBJ2-1 TRBV5-1
CASSLGTDRASYEQYF TGTGCCAGCAGCTTAGGGACGGACAGGGCTTCCTACGAGCAGTACTTC TRBD1 few TRBJ2-7 TRBV7-6
CASSLVPGGRKNIQYF TGTGCCAGCAGTTTAGTCCCAGGGGGCCGCAAAAACATTCAGTACTTC TRBD1 . TRBJ2-4 TRBV28
CASSLRDRGYEQYF TGTGCCAGCAGTTTAAGGGACAGGGGGTACGAGCAGTACTTC TRBD1 few TRBJ2-7 TRBV27
CASSGPSNTYEQYF TGTGCCAGCAGTGGGCCCTCGAACACTTACGAGCAGTACTTC . . TRBJ2-7 TRBV28
CASSFGAGGVQPQHF TGTGCCAGCAGCTTCGGCGCAGGGGGCGTTCAGCCCCAGCATTTT TRBD1 once TRBJ1-5 TRBV5-6
CASSYRTGKAEQYF TGTGCCAGCAGTTACCGGACAGGGAAGGCCGAGCAGTACTTC TRBD1 . TRBJ2-7 TRBV6-5
CASGPLDRADIQYF TGTGCCAGCGGACCCCTTGACAGGGCGGACATTCAGTACTTC TRBD1 . TRBJ2-4 TRBV27
CASSSRFCNQPQHF TGTGCCAGCAGCTCCCGATTTTGCAATCAGCCCCAGCATTTT . . TRBJ1-5 TRBV11-3
CASSLDYTPGEQYF TGTGCCAGCAGCTTGGATTATACTCCAGGGGAGCAGTACTTC . . TRBJ2-7 TRBV5-8
CASSPTVTELGNEQFF TGCGCCAGCAGCCCAACGGTGACGGAGTTAGGCAATGAGCAGTTCTTC . . TRBJ2-1 TRBV4-1
CAITGSAGEYNEQFF TGTGCCATCACCGGGTCAGCGGGAGAATACAATGAGCAGTTCTTC TRBD2 . TRBJ2-1 TRBV10-3
CASSYAGSYEQYF TGTGCCAGCAGTTATGCGGGATCCTACGAGCAGTACTTC . . TRBJ2-7 TRBV27
CASSPWGRGDNEQFF TGTGCCAGCAGTCCGTGGGGGAGGGGAGACAATGAGCAGTTCTTC TRBD2 few TRBJ2-1 TRBV7-9
CASSQLAGASALTQYF TGTGCCAGCAGTCAACTAGCGGGAGCGTCCGCACTTACGCAGTATTTT TRBD2 large TRBJ2-3 TRBV27